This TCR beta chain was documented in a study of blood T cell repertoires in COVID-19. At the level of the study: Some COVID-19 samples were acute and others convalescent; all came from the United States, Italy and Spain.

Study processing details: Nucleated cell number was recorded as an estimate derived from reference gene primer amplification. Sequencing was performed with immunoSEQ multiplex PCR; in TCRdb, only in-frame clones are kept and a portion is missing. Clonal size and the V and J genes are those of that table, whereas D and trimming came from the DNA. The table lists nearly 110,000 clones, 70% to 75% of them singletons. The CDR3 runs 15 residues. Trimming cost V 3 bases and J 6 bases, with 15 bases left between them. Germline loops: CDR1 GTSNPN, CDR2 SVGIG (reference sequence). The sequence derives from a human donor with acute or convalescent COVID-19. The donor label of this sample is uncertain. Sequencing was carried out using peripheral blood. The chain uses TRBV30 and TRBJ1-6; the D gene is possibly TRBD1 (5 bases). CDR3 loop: CAWRGTGHLNSPLHF. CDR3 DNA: TGTGCCTGGAGAGGTACCGGACACCTTAATTCACCCCTCCACTTT.